This T cell receptor (beta chain) comes out of a study of metastatic and nonmetastatic thyroid tumors. In the study overall: Comparison of repertoires was carried out across blood and tumor or nodule tissue from malignant and benign thyroid patients.

Points from the study as a whole: As reported, TCR beta diversity in blood and tumor was significantly higher in malignant thyroid tumors than in benign nodules.

Germline V gene sequence: CDR1 SGHRS, CDR2 YFSETQ. This CDR3 spans 14 amino acids. Deletions cut 2 bases from V and 1 base from J, with 9 bases between. In the original analysis: Differences in CDR3 between clinicopathological groups were drawn on to build a classifier intended to discriminate distant-metastatic papillary thyroid cancer patients. TCRdb re-called the PCR reads via MiXCR. TCRdb, not the original authors, processed these V and J calls. The repertoire holds 32,000 or so clones, with around 19% as singletons. The sample holds many counts of this clone. The antigen remains undetermined. No treatment had been given to any patient before thyroid surgery.

This receptor was taken from a female donor with papillary thyroid cancer or a benign thyroid nodule (not recorded which). Some clones in this sample may be carry-over from other donors' samples. The chain uses TRBV5-1 and TRBJ1-1; weak D call: TRBD1 (6 bases). The material sequenced was blood. CDR3 residues: CASSFSDRNTEAFF. The CDR3 coding sequence is TGCGCCAGCAGCTTCTCGGACAGGAACACTGAAGCTTTCTTT.